The rows below give T cell receptor beta chains drawn from one sample of a study of cytomegalovirus exposure and HLA in healthy donors. The repertoire was sequenced with immunoSEQ multiplex PCR; TCRdb's copy has only in-frame clones and lacks some. This table holds approximately 150,000 clones, 65% to 85% found once. The specimen sequenced was PBMCs. The origin of the receptors is a male donor in good health and CMV-seronegative. The CDR3 runs from the conserved cysteine through the conserved F or W. The D gene is left open where the match is weak. Clone size appears in some rows only: once, few, many, or a class for an expanded clone.

CDR3 protein	CDR3 DNA	clone size	D gene	J gene	V gene	CDR3 length
CASSQDGATGYEQYF	TGCGCCAGCAGCCAAGATGGGGCGACGGGCTACGAGCAGTACTTC	few	.	TRBJ2-7	TRBV4-3	15
CASSPGIRGKSTEAFF	TGCGCCAGCAGCCCTGGGATTCGGGGGAAGAGCACTGAAGCTTTCTTT	.	.	TRBJ1-1	TRBV4-3	16
CAWTLGATSGSHYEQYF	TGTGCCTGGACCCTAGGGGCCACTAGCGGGTCGCACTACGAGCAGTACTTC	once	TRBD2	TRBJ2-7	TRBV30	17
CASSFWQDYGYTF	TGCGCCAGCAGCTTCTGGCAGGACTATGGCTACACCTTC	.	.	TRBJ1-2	TRBV5-1	13
CASSQGLAAHYNEQFF	TGCGCCAGCAGCCAAGGACTAGCGGCTCACTACAATGAGCAGTTCTTC	.	TRBD2	TRBJ2-1	TRBV4-3	16
CAISDTGDRGSYEQYF	TGTGCCATCAGTGATACGGGGGACAGAGGCTCCTACGAGCAGTACTTC	.	.	TRBJ2-7	TRBV10-3	16
CASNIQGVNTEAFF	TGTGCCAGCAACATACAGGGTGTGAACACTGAAGCTTTCTTT	.	.	TRBJ1-1	TRBV7-2	14
CASNSRPGEYEQYF	TGTGCCAGCAACAGTAGGCCGGGAGAGTACGAGCAGTACTTC	.	.	TRBJ2-7	TRBV27	14
CASSPSVEQYF	TGTGCCAGCAGCCCATCGGTCGAGCAGTACTTC	.	.	TRBJ2-7	TRBV7-8	11
CASSQAGGVDTQYF	TGTGCCAGCTCCCAAGCGGGAGGAGTAGATACGCAGTATTTT	.	TRBD2	TRBJ2-3	TRBV9	14
CASSLGGSMADTQYF	TGTGCCAGCAGCTTGGGCGGGAGTATGGCAGATACGCAGTATTTT	.	TRBD2	TRBJ2-3	TRBV5-4	15
CASSQGLTSGGTTDTQYF	TGCGCCAGCAGCCAGGGATTGACTAGCGGGGGAACAACAGATACGCAGTATTTT	.	TRBD2	TRBJ2-3	TRBV4-3	18
CASSHGGGPGFF	TGCGCCAGCAGCCATGGCGGAGGGCCGGGGTTCTTC	few	.	TRBJ2-1	TRBV4-3	12
CASSEAGGMPQFYEQYF	TGTGCCAGCAGTGAAGCGGGAGGGATGCCACAGTTCTACGAGCAGTACTTC	.	TRBD2	TRBJ2-7	TRBV27	17
CASSVALEAYNEQFF	TGTGCCAGCAGCGTAGCCCTAGAGGCCTACAATGAGCAGTTCTTC	.	.	TRBJ2-1	TRBV9	15
CASSKRTSGSYEQYF	TGTGCCAGCAGCAAACGGACTAGCGGGAGCTACGAGCAGTACTTC	.	TRBD2	TRBJ2-7	TRBV7-9	15
CASSGHYSGGYTF	TGTGCCAGCAGTGGACATTACAGCGGTGGCTACACCTTC	.	.	TRBJ1-2	TRBV25-1	13
CASSYFPRGRNSEQYF	TGTGCCAGCAGCTATTTTCCGCGGGGGAGGAATTCCGAGCAGTACTTC	.	TRBD2	TRBJ2-7	TRBV7-2	16
CASSSPLDLTDFNTGELFF	TGTGCCAGCAGCTCCCCACTCGACTTGACCGATTTCAACACCGGGGAGCTGTTTTTT	.	.	TRBJ2-2	TRBV7-6	19
CATGRGTEETQYF	TGTGCCACCGGGCGAGGGACAGAAGAGACCCAGTACTTC	.	TRBD1	TRBJ2-5	TRBV15	13
CASSVGLAWTNTGELFF	TGTGCCAGCAGCGTAGGACTAGCGTGGACGAACACCGGGGAGCTGTTTTTT	.	TRBD2	TRBJ2-2	TRBV9	17
CASSPSGTGGEPQHF	TGTGCCAGCAGCCCCTCCGGGACAGGGGGTGAGCCCCAGCATTTT	.	TRBD1	TRBJ1-5	TRBV7-2	15
CASSPRSGIAQYF	TGTGCCAGCAGTCCAAGATCAGGTATTGCGCAGTATTTT	medium-sized	.	TRBJ2-3	TRBV14	13
CASSLQGSREAFF	TGTGCCAGCAGTTTACAGGGAAGCCGTGAAGCTTTCTTT	.	.	TRBJ1-1	TRBV27	13
CASSLDTNEQFF	TGTGCCAGCAGCCTGGACACTAATGAGCAGTTCTTC	.	.	TRBJ2-1	TRBV11-3	12
CSVVSGRNEQFF	TGCAGCGTTGTTAGCGGGAGGAATGAGCAGTTCTTC	.	TRBD2	TRBJ2-1	TRBV29-1	12
CASTTDRGSNQPQHF	TGTGCCAGTACGACTGACAGGGGGAGCAATCAGCCCCAGCATTTT	.	TRBD1	TRBJ1-5	TRBV19	15
CASTVGLGSGEQYF	TGTGCCAGCACCGTGGGACTAGGCTCAGGCGAGCAGTACTTC	.	TRBD2	TRBJ2-7	TRBV27	14
CASSPRTGLNEQFF	TGTGCCAGCAGCCCACGGACAGGGTTGAATGAGCAGTTCTTC	.	TRBD1	TRBJ2-1	TRBV9	14
CASSHGTASGNTIYF	TGTGCCAGCAGCCATGGGACAGCTTCTGGAAACACCATATATTTT	once	TRBD1	TRBJ1-3	TRBV5-6	15
CASSVEPGGLYEQYF	TGTGCCAGCAGCGTTGAGCCAGGGGGGCTCTACGAGCAGTACTTC	.	.	TRBJ2-7	TRBV9	15
CASMKSRAVTSSTEAFF	TGTGCCAGCATGAAGAGCAGGGCCGTAACGTCGAGCACTGAAGCTTTCTTT	.	.	TRBJ1-1	TRBV7-9	17
CASSPGVDNEQFF	TGTGCCAGCTCACCCGGAGTGGACAATGAGCAGTTCTTC	.	.	TRBJ2-1	TRBV18	13
CASSIRGRGSYNEQFF	TGTGCCAGTAGTATAAGGGGCAGGGGTTCCTACAATGAGCAGTTCTTC	.	.	TRBJ2-1	TRBV19	16
CASSPTGPGTEAFF	TGTGCCAGCAGCCCGACAGGGCCTGGCACTGAAGCTTTCTTT	.	TRBD1	TRBJ1-1	TRBV7-3	14
CASSPGQGPTDTQYF	TGTGCCAGCAGCCCGGGACAGGGTCCTACAGATACGCAGTATTTT	.	TRBD1	TRBJ2-3	TRBV27	15
CASSDFGANVLTF	TGTGCCAGCAGTGACTTTGGGGCCAACGTCCTGACTTTC	.	.	TRBJ2-6	TRBV27	13
CASSLQETQYF	TGCGCCAGCAGCCTACAAGAGACCCAGTACTTC	.	.	TRBJ2-5	TRBV5-1	11
CASSYTGSTDTQYF	TGCGCCAGCAGCTATACAGGATCGACAGATACGCAGTATTTT	.	.	TRBJ2-3	TRBV5-1	14
CASSSPGRTNYGYTF	TGTGCCAGCAGCTCGCCGGGACGGACTAATTATGGCTACACCTTC	.	.	TRBJ1-2	TRBV5-4	15
CAFLEVSSYEQYF	TGTGCCTTCCTAGAGGTGAGCTCCTACGAGCAGTACTTC	.	.	TRBJ2-7	TRBV30	13
CASSQEGGLAAQETQYF	TGTGCCAGCAGCCAAGAAGGAGGGCTAGCGGCACAAGAGACCCAGTACTTC	.	TRBD2	TRBJ2-5	TRBV14	17
CASSEVRGTGELFF	TGTGCCAGCAGTGAAGTTCGCGGCACCGGGGAGCTGTTTTTT	.	.	TRBJ2-2	TRBV2	14
CASSQDPGQGQTQYF	TGCGCCAGCAGCCAAGATCCGGGACAGGGGCAGACCCAGTACTTC	.	TRBD1	TRBJ2-5	TRBV4-3	15
CASSSPLASDTQYF	TGTGCCAGCAGTTCCCCTCTAGCGTCGGATACGCAGTATTTT	.	.	TRBJ2-3	TRBV6-5	14
CASSRGSTGELFF	TGTGCCAGCTCACGAGGTAGCACCGGGGAGCTGTTTTTT	.	.	TRBJ2-2	TRBV18	13
CASSVATAGATDTQYF	TGTGCCAGCAGCGTAGCTACGGCAGGGGCCACAGATACGCAGTATTTT	.	.	TRBJ2-3	TRBV9	16
CASSQPGQGTYEQYF	TGCGCCAGCAGCCAACCGGGACAGGGAACCTACGAGCAGTACTTC	.	TRBD1	TRBJ2-7	TRBV4-1	15
CASSPTDSYEQYF	TGTGCCAGCAGCCCGACAGACTCCTACGAGCAGTACTTC	once	.	TRBJ2-7	TRBV25-1	13
CSDLGGAGEQFF	TGCAGCGACCTAGGGGGGGCCGGTGAGCAGTTCTTC	.	.	TRBJ2-1	TRBV29-1	12
CASSLQGSNTGELFF	TGTGCCAGCAGCCTACAGGGTTCGAACACCGGGGAGCTGTTTTTT	few	.	TRBJ2-2	TRBV9	15
CASSKGLNTEAFF	TGTGCCAGCAGTAAGGGGTTGAACACTGAAGCTTTCTTT	.	.	TRBJ1-1	TRBV6-6	13